Below, 6 T cell receptor beta chains from the same sample are listed, as sequenced in a study of cytomegalovirus exposure and HLA in healthy donors. Some clones are missing from TCRdb's copy, which holds only in-frame ones; the method was immunoSEQ multiplex PCR. The repertoire includes some 270,000 clones, 65% to 90% of them detected once, and about 1% sits in the top ten. The sequenced material came from PBMCs. The receptor source for this set is a woman younger than 30 in good health and CMV-seronegative.

The chain uses TRBV9 and TRBJ2-1; a weak D match, TRBD2 (6 bases). CDR1 is SGDLS, CDR2 YYNGEE, per germline. The CDR3 spans 16 residues. Between the trimmed V and J ends, which lost 0 bases and 2 bases, there was a span of 12 bases. CDR3 residues: CASSVDTRLAYNEQFF. Written as DNA, the CDR3 is TGTGCCAGCAGCGTAGATACGAGACTAGCCTACAATGAGCAGTTCTTC.

This clone was recorded a few times. The chain combines TRBV27 with TRBJ1-1; D is ambiguous. The V end was cut by 6 bases, the J end by 5 bases, with 16 bases between. Germline V gene sequence: CDR1 MNHEY, CDR2 SMNVEV (reference sequence). The CDR3 extends over 14 amino acids. The CDR3 nucleotides read TGTGCCAGCAGCGCCATGAGGGCTCGAACTGAAGCTTTCTTT. It translates to CASSAMRARTEAFF.

This clone was detected once. The chain recombines TRBV14 with TRBJ2-7; D possibly corresponds to TRBD1 (5 bases). Per germline, CDR1 SGHDN and CDR2 FVKESK. The CDR3 consists of 12 residues. Deletions cut 3 bases from V and 5 bases from J, with 8 bases between. The CDR3 here is CASSHARDEQYF. CDR3 nucleotide sequence: TGTGCCAGCAGCCACGCCAGGGACGAGCAGTACTTC.

The CDR3 DNA is TGTGCCAGCAGCTTGGGAGCAGGGGGGAACTATGGCTACACCTTC. It encodes CASSLGAGGNYGYTF. This chain joins TRBV5-4 and TRBJ1-2; 7 bases are a match to TRBD1. Per the germline V gene, CDR1 is SGHNT and CDR2 is YYREEE (reference sequence). Trimming at V came to 0 bases and at J to 2 bases, leaving 4 bases not matched to a gene. This CDR3 comprises 15 residues.

This sequence joins TRBV30 and TRBJ1-2; D is undetermined. The V gene lost 3 bases and the J gene lost 8 bases, with 10 bases spanning the gap. The CDR3 length is 11 residues. Per the germline V gene, CDR1 is GTSNPN and CDR2 is SVGIG (reference sequence). CDR3 residues: CAWSSTGGYTF. In DNA, the CDR3 is TGTGCCTGGAGCAGTACCGGGGGCTACACCTTC.

This chain joins TRBV5-4 and TRBJ2-7, with D unclear. The CDR3 is 11 residues long. The ends were cut back, 3 bases at V and 6 bases at J, with 7 bases in the middle. In germline, CDR1 is SGHNT, CDR2 YYREEE (reference sequence). The CDR3 here is CASSSPGEQYF. The CDR3 DNA reads TGTGCCAGCAGCTCTCCGGGCGAGCAGTACTTC.